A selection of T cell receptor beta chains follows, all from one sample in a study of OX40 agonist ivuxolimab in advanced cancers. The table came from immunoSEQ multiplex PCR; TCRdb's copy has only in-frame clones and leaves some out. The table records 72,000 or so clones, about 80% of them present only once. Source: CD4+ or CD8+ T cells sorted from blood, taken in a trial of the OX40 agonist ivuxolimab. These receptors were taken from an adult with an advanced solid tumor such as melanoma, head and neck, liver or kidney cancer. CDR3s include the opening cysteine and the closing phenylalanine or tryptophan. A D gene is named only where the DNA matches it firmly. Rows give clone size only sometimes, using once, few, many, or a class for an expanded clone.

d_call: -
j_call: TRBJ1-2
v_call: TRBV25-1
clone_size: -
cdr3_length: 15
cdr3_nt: TGTGCCAGCAGTGAATTCGGAACAAGGGTAACAGGCTACACCTTC
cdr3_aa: CASSEFGTRVTGYTF

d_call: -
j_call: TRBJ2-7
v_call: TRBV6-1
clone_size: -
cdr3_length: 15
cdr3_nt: TGTGCCAGCAGGTACAATGGCGGTTTCGGCTACGAGCAGTACTTC
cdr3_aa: CASRYNGGFGYEQYF

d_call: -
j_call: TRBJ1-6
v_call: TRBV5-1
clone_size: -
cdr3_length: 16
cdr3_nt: TGCGCCAGCAGCTTGACCCTAAGCTCCTATAATTCACCCCTCCACTTT
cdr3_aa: CASSLTLSSYNSPLHF

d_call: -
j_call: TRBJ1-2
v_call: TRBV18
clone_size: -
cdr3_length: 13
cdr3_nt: TGTGCCAGCAAAACAGCCACCGATTATGGCTACACCTTC
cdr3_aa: CASKTATDYGYTF

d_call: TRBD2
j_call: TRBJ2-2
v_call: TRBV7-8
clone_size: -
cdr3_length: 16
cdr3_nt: TGTGCCAGCAGCTTAGTAGCGGGGGGTAACACCGGGGAGCTGTTTTTT
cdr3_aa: CASSLVAGGNTGELFF

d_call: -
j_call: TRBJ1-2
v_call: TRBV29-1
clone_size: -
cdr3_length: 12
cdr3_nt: TGCAGCGAAAACAGTGGGGCCAGTGGCTACACCTTC
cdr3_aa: CSENSGASGYTF

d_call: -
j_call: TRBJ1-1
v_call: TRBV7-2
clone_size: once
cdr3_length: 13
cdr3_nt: TGTGCCAGCAGCTTATGGCAGAACACTGAAGCTTTCTTT
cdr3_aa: CASSLWQNTEAFF

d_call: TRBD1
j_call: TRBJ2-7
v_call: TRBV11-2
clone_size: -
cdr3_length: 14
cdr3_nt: TGTGCCAGCAGCCCTCGACAGGGGTACTACGAGCAGTACTTC
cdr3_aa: CASSPRQGYYEQYF

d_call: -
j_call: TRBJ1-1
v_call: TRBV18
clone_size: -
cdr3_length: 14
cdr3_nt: TGTGCCAGCTCACCGAGGGGTGGGACGACTGAAGCTTTCTTT
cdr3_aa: CASSPRGGTTEAFF

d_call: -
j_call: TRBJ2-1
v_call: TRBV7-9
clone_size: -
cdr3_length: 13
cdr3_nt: TGTGCCAGCAGCTTAGCGGTTCGAGGTGAGCAGTTCTTC
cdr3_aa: CASSLAVRGEQFF

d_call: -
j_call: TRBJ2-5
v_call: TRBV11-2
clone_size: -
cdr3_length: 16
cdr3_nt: TGTGCCAGCAGCTTAGCGCTGTCAGCCAGAAAAGAGACCCAGTACTTC
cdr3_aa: CASSLALSARKETQYF

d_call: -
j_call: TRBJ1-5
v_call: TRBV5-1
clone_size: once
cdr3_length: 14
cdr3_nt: TGCGCCAGCAGCTTGGGAGGGAGCAATCAGCCCCAGCATTTT
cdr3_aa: CASSLGGSNQPQHF

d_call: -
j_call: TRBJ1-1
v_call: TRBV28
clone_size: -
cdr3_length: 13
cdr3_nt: TGTGCCAGCAGCGGTGACATGAACACTGAAGCTTTCTTT
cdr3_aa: CASSGDMNTEAFF

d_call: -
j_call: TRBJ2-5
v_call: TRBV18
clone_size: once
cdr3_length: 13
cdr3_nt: TGTGCCAGCTCACCTCGCGGCGGTGAGACCCAGTACTTC
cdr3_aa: CASSPRGGETQYF

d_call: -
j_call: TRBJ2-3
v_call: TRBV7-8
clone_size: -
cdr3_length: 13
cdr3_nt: TGTGCCAGCAGCCAAGAGACCGGGACTTCGCAGTATTTT
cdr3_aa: CASSQETGTSQYF

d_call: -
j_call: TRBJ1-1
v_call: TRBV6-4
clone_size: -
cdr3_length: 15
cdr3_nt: TGTGCCAGCAGCCCTTCGAGGGAGGGAAACACTGAAGCTTTCTTT
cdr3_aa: CASSPSREGNTEAFF

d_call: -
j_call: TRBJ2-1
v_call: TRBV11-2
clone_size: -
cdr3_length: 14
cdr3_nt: TGTGCCAGCAGCTTAGGGAGGGGGCCCAATGAGCAGTTCTTC
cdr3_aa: CASSLGRGPNEQFF

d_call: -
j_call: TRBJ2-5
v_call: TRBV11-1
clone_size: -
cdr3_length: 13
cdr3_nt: TGTGCCAGCAGCTCCACCCGGGGGGAGACCCAGTACTTC
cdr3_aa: CASSSTRGETQYF

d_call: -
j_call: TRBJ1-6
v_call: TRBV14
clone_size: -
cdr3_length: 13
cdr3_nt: TGTGCCAGCAGTGGACAGTATAATTCACCCCTCCACTTT
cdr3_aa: CASSGQYNSPLHF

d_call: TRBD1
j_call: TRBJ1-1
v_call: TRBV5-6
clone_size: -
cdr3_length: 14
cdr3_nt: TGTGCCAGCAGATCGGACAGGGCGAACACTGAAGCTTTCTTT
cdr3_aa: CASRSDRANTEAFF

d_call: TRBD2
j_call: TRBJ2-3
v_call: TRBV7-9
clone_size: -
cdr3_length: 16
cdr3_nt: TGTGCCAGCAGCGACGGACTAGCGGGGAGCGGGAATACGCAGTATTTT
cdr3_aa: CASSDGLAGSGNTQYF

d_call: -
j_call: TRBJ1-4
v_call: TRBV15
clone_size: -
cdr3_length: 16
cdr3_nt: TGTGCCACCAGCAGATCCCAGGGAACGACTAATGAAAAACTGTTTTTT
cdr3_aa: CATSRSQGTTNEKLFF

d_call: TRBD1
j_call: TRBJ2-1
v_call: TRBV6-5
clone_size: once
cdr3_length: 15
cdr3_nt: TGTGCCAGCAGAACCCGGGACAGGGCCAACAATGAGCAGTTCTTC
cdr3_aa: CASRTRDRANNEQFF

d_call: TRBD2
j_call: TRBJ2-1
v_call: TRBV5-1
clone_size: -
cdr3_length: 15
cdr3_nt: TGCGCCAGCACGGGACTAGCGGGAGGGGGTAATGAGCAGTTCTTC
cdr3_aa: CASTGLAGGGNEQFF

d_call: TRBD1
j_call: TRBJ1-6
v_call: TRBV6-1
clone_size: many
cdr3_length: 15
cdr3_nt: TGTGCCGGCCGGGAGGGACAGTTCTATAATTCACCCCTCCACTTT
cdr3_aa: CAGREGQFYNSPLHF

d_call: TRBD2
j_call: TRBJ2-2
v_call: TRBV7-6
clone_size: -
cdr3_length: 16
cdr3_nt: TGTGCCAGCAGCTCCAGACTAGCGGACAACACCGGGGAGCTGTTTTTT
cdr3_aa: CASSSRLADNTGELFF

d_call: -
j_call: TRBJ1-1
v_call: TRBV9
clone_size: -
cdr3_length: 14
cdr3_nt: TGTGCCAGCAGCGTAGCAGGTAGGGGCACTGAAGCTTTCTTT
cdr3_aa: CASSVAGRGTEAFF

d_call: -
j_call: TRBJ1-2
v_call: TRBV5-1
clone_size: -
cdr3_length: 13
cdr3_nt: TGCGCCAGCAGCCACGACAATAACTATGGCTACACCTTC
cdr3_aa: CASSHDNNYGYTF

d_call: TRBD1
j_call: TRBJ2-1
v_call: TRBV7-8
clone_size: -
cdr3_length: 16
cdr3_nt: TGTGCCAGCAGAATAGAATCGGGACAGGGACGGAGGGAGCAGTTCTTC
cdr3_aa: CASRIESGQGRREQFF

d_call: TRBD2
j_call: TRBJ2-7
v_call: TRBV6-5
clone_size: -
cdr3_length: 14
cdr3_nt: TGTGCCAGCAGCCTGACTAGCGGGTCTTCCGAGCAGTACTTC
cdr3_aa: CASSLTSGSSEQYF

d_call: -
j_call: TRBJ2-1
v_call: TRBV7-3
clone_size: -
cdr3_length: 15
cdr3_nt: TGTGCCAGCAGCACCCTAGGCAGGGGAGATAGTGAGCAGTTCTTC
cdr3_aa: CASSTLGRGDSEQFF

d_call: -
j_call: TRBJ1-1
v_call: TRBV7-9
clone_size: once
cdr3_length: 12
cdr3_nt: TGTGCCAGCAGCTTAGAACAGGTTGAAGCTTTCTTT
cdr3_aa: CASSLEQVEAFF

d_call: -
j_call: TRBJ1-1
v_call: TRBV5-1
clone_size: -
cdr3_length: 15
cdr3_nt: TGCGCCAGCAGACCCGGGACAAACATGAACACTGAAGCTTTCTTT
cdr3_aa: CASRPGTNMNTEAFF

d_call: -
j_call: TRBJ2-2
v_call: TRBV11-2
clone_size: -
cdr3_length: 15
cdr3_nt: TGTGCCAGCCTAGGGACGGCGCGGGACACCGGGGAGCTGTTTTTT
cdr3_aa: CASLGTARDTGELFF

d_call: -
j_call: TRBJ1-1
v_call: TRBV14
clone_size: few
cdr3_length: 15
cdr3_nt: TGTGCCAGCAGCCAAGAAAGAGTAAGGGCCGGTGAAGCTTTCTTT
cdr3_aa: CASSQERVRAGEAFF

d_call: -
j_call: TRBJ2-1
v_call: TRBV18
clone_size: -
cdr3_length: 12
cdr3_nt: TGTGCCAGCTCACCCAATAGGGATGAGCAGTTCTTC
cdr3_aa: CASSPNRDEQFF

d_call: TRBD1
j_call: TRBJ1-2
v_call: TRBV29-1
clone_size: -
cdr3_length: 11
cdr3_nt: TGCAGCGCAACAGGGGACTCAGGCTACACCTTC
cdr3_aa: CSATGDSGYTF

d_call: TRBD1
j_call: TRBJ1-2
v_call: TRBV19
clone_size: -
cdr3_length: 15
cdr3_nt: TGTGCCAGTAGACCCCCAGGGACAGCAAGCTATGGCTACACCTTC
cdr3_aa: CASRPPGTASYGYTF

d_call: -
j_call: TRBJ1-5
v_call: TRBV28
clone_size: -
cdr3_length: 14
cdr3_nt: TGTGCCAGCAGTTTACGGCAGGGCTATCAGCCCCAGCATTTT
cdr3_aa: CASSLRQGYQPQHF

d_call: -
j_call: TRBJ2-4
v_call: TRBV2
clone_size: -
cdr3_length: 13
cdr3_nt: TGTGCCAGCAGTGACGCTGCCAAAAACATTCAGTACTTC
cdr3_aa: CASSDAAKNIQYF

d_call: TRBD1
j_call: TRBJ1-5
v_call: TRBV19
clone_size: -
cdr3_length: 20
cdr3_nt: TGTGCCAGTAGTATAGGTACGGGACAGGGGTTTTCGTTTAGCAATCAGCCCCAGCATTTT
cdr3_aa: CASSIGTGQGFSFSNQPQHF

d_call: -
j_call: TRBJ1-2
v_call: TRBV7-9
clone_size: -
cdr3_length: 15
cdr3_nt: TGTGCCAGCAGCTTACCGGGACAAATAAGTGGGGGCTACACCTTC
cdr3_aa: CASSLPGQISGGYTF

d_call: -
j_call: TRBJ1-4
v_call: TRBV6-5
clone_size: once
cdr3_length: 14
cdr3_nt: TGTGCCAGCAGTTACTCTCACAACGGGGAAAAACTGTTTTTT
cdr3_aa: CASSYSHNGEKLFF

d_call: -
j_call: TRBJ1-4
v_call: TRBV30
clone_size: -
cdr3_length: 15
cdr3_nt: TGTGCCTGGAGTGATCCGGGAGGTGGCATTGAAAAACTGTTTTTT
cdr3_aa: CAWSDPGGGIEKLFF